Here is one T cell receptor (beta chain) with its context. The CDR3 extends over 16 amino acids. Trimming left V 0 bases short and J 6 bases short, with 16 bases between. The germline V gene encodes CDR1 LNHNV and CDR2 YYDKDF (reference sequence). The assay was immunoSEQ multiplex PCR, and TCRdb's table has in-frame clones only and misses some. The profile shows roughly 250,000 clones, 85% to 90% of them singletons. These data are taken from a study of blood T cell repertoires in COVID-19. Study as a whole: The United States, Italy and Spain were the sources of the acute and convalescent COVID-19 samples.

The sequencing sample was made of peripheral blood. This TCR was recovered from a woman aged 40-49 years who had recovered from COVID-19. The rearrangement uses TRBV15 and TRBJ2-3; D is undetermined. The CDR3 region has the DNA TGTGCCACCAGCAGAGACCCCGCGGAGCCAAGGGATACGCAGTATTTT. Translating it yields CATSRDPAEPRDTQYF. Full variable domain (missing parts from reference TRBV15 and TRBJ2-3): DAMVIQNPRYQVTQFGKPVTLSCSQTLNHNVMYWYQQKSSQAPKLLFHYYDKDFNNEADTPDNFQSRRPNTSFCFLDIRSPGLGDTAMYLCATSRDPAEPRDTQYFGPGTRLTVL.